This T cell receptor (beta chain) is from a study of shared clonotypes between healthy human individuals. The V end was cut by 6 bases, the J end by 4 bases, with 13 bases between. Germline V gene sequence: CDR1 ENHRY, CDR2 SYGVKD. The CDR3 contains 14 residues. Original data processing: ImmunoSEQ supplied junction-only sequences lacking quality scores, so filtering was different. Clones were sequenced by immunoSEQ multiplex PCR, and TCRdb holds only the in-frame ones, with some missing. V, J and clone size are taken as reported in that table, and D and trimming were inferred from the DNA itself. Of around 940,000 clones detected, around three quarters appear once; the ten largest clones hold over 1.3%. Only Caucasian adults living in Nashville, Tennessee served as donors.

The clonotype originates from a man between 18 and 35 years old in good health. The V call is TRBV10-3, the J call TRBJ1-5, with D possibly being TRBD1 (6 bases). The sequencing input was memory CD4+ T cells sorted from blood. Subset indicated: CD45RA-negative fraction. This CDR3 is CAISPGQLNQPQHF. CDR3 in DNA: TGTGCCATCAGCCCCGGACAGCTAAATCAGCCCCAGCATTTT.